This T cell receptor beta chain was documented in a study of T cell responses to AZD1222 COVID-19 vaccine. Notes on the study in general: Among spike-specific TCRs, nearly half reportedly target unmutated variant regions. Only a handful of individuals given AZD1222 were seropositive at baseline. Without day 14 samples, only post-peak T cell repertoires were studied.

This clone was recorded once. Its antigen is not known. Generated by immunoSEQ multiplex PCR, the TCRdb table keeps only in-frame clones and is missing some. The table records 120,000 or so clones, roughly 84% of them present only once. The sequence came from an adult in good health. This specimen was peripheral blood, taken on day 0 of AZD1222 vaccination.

DNA for the CDR3: TGTGCCAGCAGTTCTACAGGGGACTACGAGCAGTACTTC. Amino acids: CASSSTGDYEQYF. The chain uses TRBV7-9 and TRBJ2-7; 7 positions match TRBD1. The CDR3 covers 13 residues. V was clipped by 6 bases and J by 3 bases; unmatched bases: 5. CDR1 and CDR2 (germline): SEHNR, FQNEAQ (reference sequence).